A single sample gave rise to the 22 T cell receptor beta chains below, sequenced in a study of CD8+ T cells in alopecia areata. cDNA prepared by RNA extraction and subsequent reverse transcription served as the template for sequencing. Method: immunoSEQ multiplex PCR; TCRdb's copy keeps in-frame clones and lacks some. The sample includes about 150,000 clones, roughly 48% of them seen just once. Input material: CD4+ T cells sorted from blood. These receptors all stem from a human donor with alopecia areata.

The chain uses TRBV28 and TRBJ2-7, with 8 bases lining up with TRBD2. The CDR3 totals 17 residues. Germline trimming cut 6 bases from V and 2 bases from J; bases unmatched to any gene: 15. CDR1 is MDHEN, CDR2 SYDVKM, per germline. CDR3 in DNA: TGTGCCAGCAGCGATACCCCGGTGGTAGCGGGAACCTACGAGCAGTACTTC. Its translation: CASSDTPVVAGTYEQYF.

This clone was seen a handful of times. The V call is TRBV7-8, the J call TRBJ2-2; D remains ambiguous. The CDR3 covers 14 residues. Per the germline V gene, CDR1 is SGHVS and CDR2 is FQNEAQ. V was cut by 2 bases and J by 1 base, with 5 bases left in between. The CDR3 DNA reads TGTGCCAGCAGCTTAACTGGGAACACCGGGGAGCTGTTTTTT. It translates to CASSLTGNTGELFF.

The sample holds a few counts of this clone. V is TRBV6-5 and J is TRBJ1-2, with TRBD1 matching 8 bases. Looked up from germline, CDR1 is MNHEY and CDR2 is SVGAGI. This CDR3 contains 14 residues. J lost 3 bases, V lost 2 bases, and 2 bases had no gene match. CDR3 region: CASSYMGQDYGYTF. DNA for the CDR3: TGTGCCAGCAGTTACATGGGACAGGACTATGGCTACACCTTC.

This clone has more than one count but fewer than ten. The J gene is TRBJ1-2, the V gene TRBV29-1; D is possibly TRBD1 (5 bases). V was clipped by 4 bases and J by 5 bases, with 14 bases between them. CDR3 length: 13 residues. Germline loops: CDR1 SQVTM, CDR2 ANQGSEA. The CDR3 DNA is TGCAGCGTTGGGGTCGGGGGGAAATATGGCTACACCTTC. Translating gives CSVGVGGKYGYTF.

CDR3 region: CASSPGPAGGEKLFF. CDR3 nucleotides: TGCGCCAGCAGCCCGGGACCCGCCGGGGGCGAAAAACTGTTTTTT. J is TRBJ1-4 and V is TRBV5-1, with a weak D call TRBD1 (6 bases). The germline V gene has CDR1 SGHRS and CDR2 YFSETQ. V lost 4 bases to trimming and J lost 8 bases, with 18 bases between them. This CDR3 comprises 15 residues.

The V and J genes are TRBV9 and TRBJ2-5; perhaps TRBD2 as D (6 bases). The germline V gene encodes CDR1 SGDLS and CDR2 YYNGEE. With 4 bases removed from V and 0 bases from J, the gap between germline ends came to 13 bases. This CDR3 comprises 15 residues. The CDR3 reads CASSMGLVYQETQYF. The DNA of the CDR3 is TGTGCCAGCAGCATGGGACTCGTATACCAAGAGACCCAGTACTTC.

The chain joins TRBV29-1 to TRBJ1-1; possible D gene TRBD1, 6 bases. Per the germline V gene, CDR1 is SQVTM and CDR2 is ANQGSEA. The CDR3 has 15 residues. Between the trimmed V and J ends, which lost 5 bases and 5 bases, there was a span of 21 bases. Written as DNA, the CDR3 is TGCAGCGTTCTTAAAAGAGGCGGGGGCTATACTGAAGCTTTCTTT. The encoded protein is CSVLKRGGGYTEAFF.

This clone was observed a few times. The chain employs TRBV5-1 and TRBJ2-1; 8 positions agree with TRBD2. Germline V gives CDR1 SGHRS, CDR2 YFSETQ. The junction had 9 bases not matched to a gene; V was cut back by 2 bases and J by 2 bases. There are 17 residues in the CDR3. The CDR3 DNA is TGCGCCAGCAGCTTCTCAACTAGCGGCCTTGCCTACAATGAGCAGTTCTTC. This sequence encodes CASSFSTSGLAYNEQFF.

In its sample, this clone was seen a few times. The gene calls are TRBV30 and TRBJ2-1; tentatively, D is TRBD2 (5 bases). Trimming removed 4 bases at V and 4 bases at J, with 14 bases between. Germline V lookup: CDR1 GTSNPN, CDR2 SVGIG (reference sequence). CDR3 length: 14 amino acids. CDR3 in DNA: TGTGCCTGGACGTGGGTGCGGGCATACAATGAGCAGTTCTTC. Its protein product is CAWTWVRAYNEQFF.

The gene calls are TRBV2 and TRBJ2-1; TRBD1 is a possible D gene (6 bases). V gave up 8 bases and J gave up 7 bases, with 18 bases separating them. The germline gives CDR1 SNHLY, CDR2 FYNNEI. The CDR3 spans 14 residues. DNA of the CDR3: TGTGCCAGCGGCCGGGACACGCTCAGGAATGAGCAGTTCTTC. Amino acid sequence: CASGRDTLRNEQFF.

The CDR3 DNA reads as TGTGCCAGCAGCCCTGAAAACTATGGCTACACCTTC. The encoded protein is CASSPENYGYTF. The gene calls are TRBV7-9 and TRBJ1-2; D gene uncertain. The ends were cut back, 5 bases at V and 2 bases at J, with 6 bases in the middle. Germline loops: CDR1 SEHNR, CDR2 FQNEAQ (reference sequence). The CDR3 runs to 12 residues.

CDR3 DNA: TGTGCCAGCAGCGCGGGACCAGGAGAGACCCAGTACTTC. Amino acid sequence: CASSAGPGETQYF. The V call is TRBV9, the J call TRBJ2-5; D may correspond to TRBD1 or TRBD2 (5 bases each). This CDR3 is built from 13 residues. Trimming removed 3 bases at V and 4 bases at J, with 10 bases between. Germline lookup yields CDR1 SGDLS and CDR2 YYNGEE.

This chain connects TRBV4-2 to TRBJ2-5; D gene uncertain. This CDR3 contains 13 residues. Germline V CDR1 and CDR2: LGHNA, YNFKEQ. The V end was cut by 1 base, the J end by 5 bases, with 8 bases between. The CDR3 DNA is TGTGCCAGCAGCCAAGGACTCCGGGAGACCCAGTACTTC. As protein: CASSQGLRETQYF.

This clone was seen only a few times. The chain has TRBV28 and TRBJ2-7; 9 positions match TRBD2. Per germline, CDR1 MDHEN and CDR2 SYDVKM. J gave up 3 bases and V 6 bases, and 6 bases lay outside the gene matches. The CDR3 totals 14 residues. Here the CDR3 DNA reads TGTGCCAGCAGGCGACTAGCGGCGAACTACGAGCAGTACTTC. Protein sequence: CASRRLAANYEQYF.

The CDR3 region has the DNA TGTGCCAGCAGGCCAAGACTAGCGGGAGACCTTACGCAGTATTTT. Translated, it gives CASRPRLAGDLTQYF. This sequence joins TRBV2 and TRBJ2-3; 12 bases agree with TRBD2. Per the germline V gene, CDR1 is SNHLY and CDR2 is FYNNEI. The ends lost 6 bases at V and 8 bases at J; junction bases unmatched: 9. The CDR3 is 15 amino acids.

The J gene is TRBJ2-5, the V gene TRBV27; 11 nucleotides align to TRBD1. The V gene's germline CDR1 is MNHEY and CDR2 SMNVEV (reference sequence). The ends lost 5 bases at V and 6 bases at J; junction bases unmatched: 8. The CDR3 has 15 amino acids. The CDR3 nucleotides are TGTGCCAGCAGTCCCCGGACAGGGGGCGTACAGACCCAGTACTTC. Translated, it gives CASSPRTGGVQTQYF.

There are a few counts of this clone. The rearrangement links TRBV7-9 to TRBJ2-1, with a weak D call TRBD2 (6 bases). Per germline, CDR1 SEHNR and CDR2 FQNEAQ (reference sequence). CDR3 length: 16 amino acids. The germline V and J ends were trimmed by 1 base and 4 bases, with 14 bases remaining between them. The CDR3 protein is CASSLGSAGTYNEQFF. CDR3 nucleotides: TGTGCCAGCAGCTTAGGGTCTGCGGGAACTTACAATGAGCAGTTCTTC.

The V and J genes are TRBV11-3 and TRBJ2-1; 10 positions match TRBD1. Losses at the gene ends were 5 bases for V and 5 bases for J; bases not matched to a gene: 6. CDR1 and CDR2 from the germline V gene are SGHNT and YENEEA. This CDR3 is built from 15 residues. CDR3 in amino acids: CASSGQGGLHNEQFF. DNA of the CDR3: TGTGCCAGCAGCGGACAGGGGGGTCTGCACAATGAGCAGTTCTTC.

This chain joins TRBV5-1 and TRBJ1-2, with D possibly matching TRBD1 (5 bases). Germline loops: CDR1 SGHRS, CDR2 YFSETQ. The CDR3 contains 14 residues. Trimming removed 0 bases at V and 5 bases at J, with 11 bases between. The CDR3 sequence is CASSLDGTEYGYTF. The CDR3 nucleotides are TGCGCCAGCAGCTTGGATGGGACGGAATATGGCTACACCTTC.

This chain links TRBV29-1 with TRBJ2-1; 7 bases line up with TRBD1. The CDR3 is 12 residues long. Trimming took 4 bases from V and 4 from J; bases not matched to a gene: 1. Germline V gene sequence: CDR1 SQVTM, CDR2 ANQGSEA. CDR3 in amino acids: CSVGGQYNEQFF. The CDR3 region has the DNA TGCAGCGTTGGGGGACAGTACAATGAGCAGTTCTTC.

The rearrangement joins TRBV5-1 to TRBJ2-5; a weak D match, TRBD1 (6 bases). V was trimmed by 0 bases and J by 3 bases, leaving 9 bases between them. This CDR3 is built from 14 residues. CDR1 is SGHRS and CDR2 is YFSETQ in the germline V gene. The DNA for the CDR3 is TGCGCCAGCAGCTTGGGGACAGCGAAAGAGACCCAGTACTTC. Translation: CASSLGTAKETQYF.

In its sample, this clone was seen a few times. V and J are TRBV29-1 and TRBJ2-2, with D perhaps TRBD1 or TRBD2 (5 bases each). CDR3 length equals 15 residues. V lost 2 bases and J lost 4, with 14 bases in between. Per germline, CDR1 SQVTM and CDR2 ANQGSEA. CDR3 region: CSVESQRTSTGELFF. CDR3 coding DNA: TGCAGCGTTGAATCACAGCGGACAAGCACCGGGGAGCTGTTTTTT.